This TCR beta chain was identified in a study of T cells after yellow fever vaccination. Background on the study: Preparation of fractions with low cell numbers was performed using SMART-Seq v4 Ultra Low Input. Study-level findings and limits: After the booster, approximately 96% of CD4 and 75% to 90% of CD8 primary-response clones were re-detected. It was a small share of clonotypes that appeared in both CD4 and CD8 compartments.

The germline V and J ends were trimmed by 3 bases and 1 base, with 6 bases remaining between them. The CDR3 sequence is 13 residues long. About this clonotype itself: Its antigen remains unknown.

A universal primer site and UMIs were added as TCR cDNA was made by 5'RACE template switching. TCRdb fed the 5' RACE reads into MiXCR, producing one record per CDR3 protein. Of approximately 260,000 distinct CDR3 sequences listed, roughly 5.6% are singletons. The V call is TRBV12-3 or TRBV12-4, the J call TRBJ1-1; D uncertain. This sample comprised CD4+ T cells sorted from PBMCs, obtained on the day of the yellow fever booster vaccination. The clonotype was recovered from a man aged 18-30 years who received the YFV17D yellow fever vaccine. CDR3 sequence: CASSFQRNTEAFF. In nucleotides, the CDR3 is TGTGCCAGCAGTTTCCAGAGGAACACTGAAGCTTTCTTT.